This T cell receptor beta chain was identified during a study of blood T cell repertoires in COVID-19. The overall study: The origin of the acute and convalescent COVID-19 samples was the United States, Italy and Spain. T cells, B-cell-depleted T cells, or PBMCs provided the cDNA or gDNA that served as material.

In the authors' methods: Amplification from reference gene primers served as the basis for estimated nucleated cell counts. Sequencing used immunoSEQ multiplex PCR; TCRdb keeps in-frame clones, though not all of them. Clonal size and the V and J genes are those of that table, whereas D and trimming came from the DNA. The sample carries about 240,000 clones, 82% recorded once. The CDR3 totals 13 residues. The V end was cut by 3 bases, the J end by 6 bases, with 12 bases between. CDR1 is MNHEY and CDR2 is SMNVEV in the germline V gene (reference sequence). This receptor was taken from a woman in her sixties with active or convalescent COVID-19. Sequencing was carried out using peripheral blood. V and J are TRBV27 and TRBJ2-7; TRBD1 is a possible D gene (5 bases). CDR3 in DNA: TGTGCCAGCAGTTTGAGTTGGCAGGGCGAGCAGTACTTC. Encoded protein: CASSLSWQGEQYF.